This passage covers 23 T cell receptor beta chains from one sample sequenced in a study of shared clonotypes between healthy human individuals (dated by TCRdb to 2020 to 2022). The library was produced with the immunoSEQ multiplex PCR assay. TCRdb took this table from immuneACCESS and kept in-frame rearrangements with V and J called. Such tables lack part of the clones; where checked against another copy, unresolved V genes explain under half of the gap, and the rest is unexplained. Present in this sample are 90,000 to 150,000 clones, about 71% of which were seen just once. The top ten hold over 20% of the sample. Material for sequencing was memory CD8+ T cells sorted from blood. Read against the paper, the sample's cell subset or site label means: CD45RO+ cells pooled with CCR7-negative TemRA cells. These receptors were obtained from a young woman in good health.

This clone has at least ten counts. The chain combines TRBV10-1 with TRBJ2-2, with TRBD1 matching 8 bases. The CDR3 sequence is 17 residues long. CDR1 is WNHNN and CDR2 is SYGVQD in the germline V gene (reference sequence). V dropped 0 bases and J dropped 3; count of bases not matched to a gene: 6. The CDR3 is CASSESKTGEYTGELFF. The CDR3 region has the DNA TGCGCCAGCAGTGAGTCGAAGACAGGGGAATACACCGGGGAGCTGTTTTTT.

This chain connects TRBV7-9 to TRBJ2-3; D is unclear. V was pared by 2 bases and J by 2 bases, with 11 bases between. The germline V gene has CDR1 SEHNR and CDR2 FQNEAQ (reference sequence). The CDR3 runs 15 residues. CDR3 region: CASSLLVSPTDTQYF. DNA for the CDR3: TGTGCCAGCAGCTTACTAGTATCCCCCACAGATACGCAGTATTTT.

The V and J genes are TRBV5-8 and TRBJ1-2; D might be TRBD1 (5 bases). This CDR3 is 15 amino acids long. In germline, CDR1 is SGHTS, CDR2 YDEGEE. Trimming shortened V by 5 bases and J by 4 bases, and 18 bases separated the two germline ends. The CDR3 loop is CASRGDFGAIYGYTF. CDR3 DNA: TGTGCCAGCAGGGGGGACTTTGGGGCTATCTATGGCTACACCTTC.

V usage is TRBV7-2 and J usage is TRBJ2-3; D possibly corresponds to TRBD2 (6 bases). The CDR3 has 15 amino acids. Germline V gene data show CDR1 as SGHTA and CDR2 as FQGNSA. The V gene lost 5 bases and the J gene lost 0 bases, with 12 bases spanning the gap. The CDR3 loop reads CASSPDYTSTDTQYF. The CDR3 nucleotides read TGTGCCAGCAGCCCGGACTATACTAGCACAGATACGCAGTATTTT. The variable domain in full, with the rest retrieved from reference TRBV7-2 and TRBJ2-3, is GAGVSQSPSNKVTEKGKDVELRCDPISGHTALYWYRQSLGQGLEFLIYFQGNSAPDKSGLPSDRFSAERTGGSVSTLTIQRTQQEDSAVYLCASSPDYTSTDTQYFGPGTRLTVL.

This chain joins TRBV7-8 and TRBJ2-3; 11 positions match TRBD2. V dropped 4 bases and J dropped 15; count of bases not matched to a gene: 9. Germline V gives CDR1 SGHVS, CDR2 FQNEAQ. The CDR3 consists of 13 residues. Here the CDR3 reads CASSSLPGLAEYF. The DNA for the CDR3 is TGTGCCAGCAGCTCGTTACCGGGACTAGCGGAATATTTT.

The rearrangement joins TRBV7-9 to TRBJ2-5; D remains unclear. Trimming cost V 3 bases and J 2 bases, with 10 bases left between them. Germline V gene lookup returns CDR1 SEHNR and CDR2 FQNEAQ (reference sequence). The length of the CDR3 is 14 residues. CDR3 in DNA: TGTGCCAGCAGCTTCCAACAGCCACAAGAGACCCAGTACTTC. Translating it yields CASSFQQPQETQYF. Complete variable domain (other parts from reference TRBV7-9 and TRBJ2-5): DTGVSQNPRHKITKRGQNVTFRCDPISEHNRLYWYRQTLGQGPEFLTYFQNEAQLEKSRLLSDRFSAERPKGSFSTLEIQRTEQGDSAMYLCASSFQQPQETQYFGPGTRLLVL.

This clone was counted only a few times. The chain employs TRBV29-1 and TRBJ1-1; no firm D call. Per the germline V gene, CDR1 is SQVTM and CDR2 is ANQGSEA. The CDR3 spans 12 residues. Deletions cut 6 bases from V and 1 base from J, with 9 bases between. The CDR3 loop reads CSVRDRNTEAFF. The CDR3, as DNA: TGCAGCGTCCGGGATCGGAACACTGAAGCTTTCTTT.

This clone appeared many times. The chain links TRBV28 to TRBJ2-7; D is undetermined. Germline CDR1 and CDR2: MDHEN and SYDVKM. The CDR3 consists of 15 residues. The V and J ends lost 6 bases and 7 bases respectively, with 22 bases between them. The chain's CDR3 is CASSSTVGSLGEQYF. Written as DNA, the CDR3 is TGTGCCAGCAGCTCCACGGTAGGGTCCCTCGGGGAGCAGTACTTC.

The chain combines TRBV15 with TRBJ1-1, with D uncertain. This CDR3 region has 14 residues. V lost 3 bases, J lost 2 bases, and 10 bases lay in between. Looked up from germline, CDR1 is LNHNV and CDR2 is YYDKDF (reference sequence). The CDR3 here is CATSSGPINTEAFF. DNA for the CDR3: TGTGCCACCAGCAGTGGACCGATAAACACTGAAGCTTTCTTT.

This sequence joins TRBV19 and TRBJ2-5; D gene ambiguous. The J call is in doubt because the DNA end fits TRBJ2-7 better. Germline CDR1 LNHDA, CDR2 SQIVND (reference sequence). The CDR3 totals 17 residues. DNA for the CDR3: TGTGCCAGTAGTCCTACCCCAATCTTTCATGGGACCTACGAGCAGTACTTC. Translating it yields CASSPTPIFHGTYEQYF.

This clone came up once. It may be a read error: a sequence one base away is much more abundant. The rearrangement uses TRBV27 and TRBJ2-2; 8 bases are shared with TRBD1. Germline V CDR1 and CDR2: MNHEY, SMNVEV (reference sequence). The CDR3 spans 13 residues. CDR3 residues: CVSQTGEAGELFF. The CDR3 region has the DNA TGTGTCAGCCAGACAGGGGAGGCCGGGGAGCTGTTTTTT.

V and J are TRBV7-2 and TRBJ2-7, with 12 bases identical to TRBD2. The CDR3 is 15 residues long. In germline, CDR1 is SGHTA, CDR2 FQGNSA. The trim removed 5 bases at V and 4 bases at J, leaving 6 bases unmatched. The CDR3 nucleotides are TGTGCCAGCAGCCTCACTAGCGGGAGGTTGTACGAGCAGTACTTC. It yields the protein CASSLTSGRLYEQYF.

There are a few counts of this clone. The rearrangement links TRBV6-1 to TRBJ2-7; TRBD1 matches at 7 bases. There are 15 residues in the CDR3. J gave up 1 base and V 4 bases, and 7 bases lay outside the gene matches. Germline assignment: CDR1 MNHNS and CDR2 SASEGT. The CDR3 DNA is TGTGCCAGCAGTGCCCTACAGGGGCAGTCCTACGAGCAGTACTTC. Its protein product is CASSALQGQSYEQYF.

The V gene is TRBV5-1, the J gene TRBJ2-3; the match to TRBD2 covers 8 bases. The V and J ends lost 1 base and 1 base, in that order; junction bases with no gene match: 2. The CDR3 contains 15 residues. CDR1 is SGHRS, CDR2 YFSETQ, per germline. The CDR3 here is CASSLFGRGTDTQYF. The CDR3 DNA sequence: TGCGCCAGCAGCTTGTTCGGGAGGGGCACAGATACGCAGTATTTT.

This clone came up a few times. The CDR3 reads CAIPGTSIIEQFF. Written as DNA, the CDR3 is TGCGCCATCCCCGGGACTAGTATCATTGAGCAGTTCTTC. The V call is TRBV5-1, the J call TRBJ2-1; 8 nucleotides agree with TRBD2. Germline V gene lookup returns CDR1 SGHRS and CDR2 YFSETQ. The V segment lost 9 bases and the J segment 9 bases; nucleotides outside the gene matches: 11. CDR3 length equals 13 residues.

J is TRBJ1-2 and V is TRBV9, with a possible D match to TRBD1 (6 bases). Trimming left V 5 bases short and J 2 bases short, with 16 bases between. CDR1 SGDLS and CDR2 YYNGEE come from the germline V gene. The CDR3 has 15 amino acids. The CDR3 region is CASSVTGTPNYGYTF. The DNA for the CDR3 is TGTGCCAGCAGTGTAACCGGGACACCAAACTATGGCTACACCTTC.

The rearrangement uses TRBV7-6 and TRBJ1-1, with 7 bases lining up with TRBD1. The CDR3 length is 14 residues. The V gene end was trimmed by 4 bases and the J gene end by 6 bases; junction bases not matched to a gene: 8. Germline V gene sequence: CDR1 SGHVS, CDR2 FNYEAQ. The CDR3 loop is CASSWGQTYPEAFF. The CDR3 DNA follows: TGTGCCAGCAGCTGGGGACAGACGTATCCTGAAGCTTTCTTT.

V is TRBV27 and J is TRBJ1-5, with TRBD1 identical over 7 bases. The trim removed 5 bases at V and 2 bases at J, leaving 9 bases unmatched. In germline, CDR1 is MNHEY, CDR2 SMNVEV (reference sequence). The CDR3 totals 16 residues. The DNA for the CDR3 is TGTGCCAGCAGTGCCCGGACAGGCCGGGGCAATCAGCCCCAGCATTTT. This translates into CASSARTGRGNQPQHF.

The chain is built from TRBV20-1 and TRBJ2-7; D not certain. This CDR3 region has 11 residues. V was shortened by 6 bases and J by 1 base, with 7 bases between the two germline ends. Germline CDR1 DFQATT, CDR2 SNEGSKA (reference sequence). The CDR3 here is CSAPISYEQYF. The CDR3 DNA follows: TGCAGTGCGCCGATATCCTACGAGCAGTACTTC.

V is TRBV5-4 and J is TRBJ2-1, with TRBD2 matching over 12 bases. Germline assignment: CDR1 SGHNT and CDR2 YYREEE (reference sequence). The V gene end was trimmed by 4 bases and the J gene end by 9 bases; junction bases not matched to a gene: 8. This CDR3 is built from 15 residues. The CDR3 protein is CASSDLAGGPGEQFF. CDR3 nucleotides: TGTGCCAGCAGCGACCTAGCGGGAGGGCCCGGTGAGCAGTTCTTC.

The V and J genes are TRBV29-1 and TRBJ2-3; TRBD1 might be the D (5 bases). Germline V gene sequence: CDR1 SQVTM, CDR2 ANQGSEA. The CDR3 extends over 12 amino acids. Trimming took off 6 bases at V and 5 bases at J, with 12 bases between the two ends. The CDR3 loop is CSVEKRGDTQYF. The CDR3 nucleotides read TGCAGCGTGGAAAAAAGGGGAGATACGCAGTATTTT.

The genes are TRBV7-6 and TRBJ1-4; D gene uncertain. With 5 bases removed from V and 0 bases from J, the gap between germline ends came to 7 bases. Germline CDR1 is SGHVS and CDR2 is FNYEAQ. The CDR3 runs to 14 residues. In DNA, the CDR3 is TGTGCCAGCAGCCCGCGAACAACTAATGAAAAACTGTTTTTT. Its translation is CASSPRTTNEKLFF.

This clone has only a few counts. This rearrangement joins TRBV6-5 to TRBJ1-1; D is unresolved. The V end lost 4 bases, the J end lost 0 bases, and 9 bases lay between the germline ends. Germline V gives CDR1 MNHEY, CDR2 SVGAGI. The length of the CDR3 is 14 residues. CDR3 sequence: CASSSYPMNTEAFF. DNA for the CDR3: TGTGCCAGCAGTTCTTACCCTATGAACACTGAAGCTTTCTTT.